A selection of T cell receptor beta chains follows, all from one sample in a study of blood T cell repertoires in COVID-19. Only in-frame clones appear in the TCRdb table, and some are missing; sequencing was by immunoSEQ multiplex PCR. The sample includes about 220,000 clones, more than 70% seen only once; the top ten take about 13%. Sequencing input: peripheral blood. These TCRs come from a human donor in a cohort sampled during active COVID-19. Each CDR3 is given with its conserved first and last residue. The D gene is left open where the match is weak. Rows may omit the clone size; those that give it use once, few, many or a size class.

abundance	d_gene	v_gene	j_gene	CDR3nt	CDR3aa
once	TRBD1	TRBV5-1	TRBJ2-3	TGCGCCAGCAGCTCTGGGACAGGGGCGTTCACAGATACGCAGTATTTT	CASSSGTGAFTDTQYF
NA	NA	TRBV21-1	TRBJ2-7	TGTGCCAGCAGCCCCCCCTTGGTAGACGAGCAGTACTTC	CASSPPLVDEQYF
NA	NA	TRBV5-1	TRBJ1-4	TGCGCCAGCAGCTTGGAGGGGAAGACCAATGAAAAACTGTTTTTT	CASSLEGKTNEKLFF
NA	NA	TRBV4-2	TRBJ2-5	TGTGCCAGCAGCCAAGAGTATGACTTTGAGGAGACCCAGTACTTC	CASSQEYDFEETQYF
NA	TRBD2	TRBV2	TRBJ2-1	TGTGCCAGCAGTGAAGACAGCGGGGCAGTTAATGAGCAGTTCTTC	CASSEDSGAVNEQFF
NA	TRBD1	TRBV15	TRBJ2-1	TGTGCCACCAGCAGAGTGGGAGCGGGACAGGGGGCCTACAATGAGCAGTTCTTC	CATSRVGAGQGAYNEQFF
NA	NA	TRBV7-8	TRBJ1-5	TGTGCCAGCAGTTCTACAGGAGCTCTCAATCAGCCCCAGCATTTT	CASSSTGALNQPQHF
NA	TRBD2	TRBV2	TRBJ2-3	TGTGCCAGCAGTGAGGGACTAGCGGGAGCGGATACGCAGTATTTT	CASSEGLAGADTQYF
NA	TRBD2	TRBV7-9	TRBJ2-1	TGTGCCAGCAGCTATCTAGCGGGAGTTTCAAATGAGCAGTTCTTC	CASSYLAGVSNEQFF
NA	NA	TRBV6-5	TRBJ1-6	TGTGCCAGCAGTTACGGACGGGGACTTTCACCCCTCCACTTT	CASSYGRGLSPLHF
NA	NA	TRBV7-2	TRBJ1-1	TGTGCCAGCAGCTTAGCGAGGAGATATGAAGCTTTCTTT	CASSLARRYEAFF
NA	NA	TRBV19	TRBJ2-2	TGTGCCAGTAGTAGGCAGTCGAACACCGGGGAGCTGTTTTTT	CASSRQSNTGELFF
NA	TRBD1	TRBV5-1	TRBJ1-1	TGCGCCAGCAGCACATCGGGACAGCGGAACACTGAAGCTTTCTTT	CASSTSGQRNTEAFF
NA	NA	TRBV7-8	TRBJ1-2	TGTGCCAGCAGCTTAGAGAGGTGGGAGGACTATGGCTACACCTTC	CASSLERWEDYGYTF
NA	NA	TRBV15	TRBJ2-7	TGTGCCACCAGCAGAGATGCAGGATCCTACGAGCAGTACTTC	CATSRDAGSYEQYF
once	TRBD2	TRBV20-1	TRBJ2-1	TGCAGTGCTAGTATGTGGGGACTAAACAATGAGCAGTTCTTC	CSASMWGLNNEQFF
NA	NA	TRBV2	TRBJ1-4	TGTGCCAGCAGTGGGGACAACAATGAAAAACTGTTTTTT	CASSGDNNEKLFF
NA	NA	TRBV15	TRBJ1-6	TGTGCCACCAGCAGAGGGAGGGGTTCACCCCTCCACTTT	CATSRGRGSPLHF
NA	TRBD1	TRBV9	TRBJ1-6	TGTGCCAGCAGCCCCCGGGACAGCGGGAGTTCACCCCTCCACTTT	CASSPRDSGSSPLHF
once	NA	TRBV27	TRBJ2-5	TGTGCCAGCAGTTTACGAGAGCGAGAGACCCAGTACTTC	CASSLRERETQYF
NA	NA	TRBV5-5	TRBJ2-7	TGTGCCAGCAGCCTTACAAATGGGCGGGTGCAGTACTTC	CASSLTNGRVQYF
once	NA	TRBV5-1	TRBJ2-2	TGCGCCAGCAGCCCCCGGACGGGGACCGGGGAGCTGTTTTTT	CASSPRTGTGELFF
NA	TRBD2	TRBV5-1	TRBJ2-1	TGCGCCAGCAGCTTGCAAGCGGGAGGGCCCTCGAGCAATGAGCAGTTCTTC	CASSLQAGGPSSNEQFF
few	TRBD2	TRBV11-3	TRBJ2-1	TGTGCCAGCAGCTTAGATCTAGCGGCCGACTACAATGAGCAGTTCTTC	CASSLDLAADYNEQFF
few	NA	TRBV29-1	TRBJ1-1	TGCAGCGTTGACGGAGAAAGGACTGAAGCTTTCTTT	CSVDGERTEAFF
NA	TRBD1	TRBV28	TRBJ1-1	TGTGCCAGCAGTCCAGGGGGACAGGGGGACACTGAAGCTTTCTTT	CASSPGGQGDTEAFF
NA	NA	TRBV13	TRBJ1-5	TGTGCCAGCAGCTTTGGGCCCCCAGGGAAGCCCCAGCATTTT	CASSFGPPGKPQHF
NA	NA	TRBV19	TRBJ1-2	TGTGCCAGTAGGCCAGGGATTAACTATGGCTACACCTTC	CASRPGINYGYTF
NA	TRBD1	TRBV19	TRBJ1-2	TGTGCCAGTACCAACCAAAAGGGACAGACCGGTAACTATGGCTACACCTTC	CASTNQKGQTGNYGYTF
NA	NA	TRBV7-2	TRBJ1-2	TGTGCCAGCAGCCCAGAGGGAACCGGTCCCTATGGCTACACCTTC	CASSPEGTGPYGYTF
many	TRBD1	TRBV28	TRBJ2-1	TGTGCCAGCACCTACACGGACAGGAGAAAGGACAATGAGCAGTTCTTC	CASTYTDRRKDNEQFF
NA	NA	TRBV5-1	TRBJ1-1	TGCGCCAGCAGCCCGGGGAGGGGGAACACTGAAGCTTTCTTT	CASSPGRGNTEAFF
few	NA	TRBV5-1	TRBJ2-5	TGCGCCAGCAGCTTCGACATGCAAGAGACCCAGTACTTC	CASSFDMQETQYF
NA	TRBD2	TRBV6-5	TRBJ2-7	TGTGCCAGCAATGCGGGCGGGGGGGCTACCGAGCAGTACTTC	CASNAGGGATEQYF
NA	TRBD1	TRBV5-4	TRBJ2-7	TGTGCCAGCAGAACCGGGACAGGGGTCTACGAGCAGTACTTC	CASRTGTGVYEQYF
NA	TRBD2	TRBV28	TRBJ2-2	TGTGCCAGCAGTTTATGGGGACTAGCGGGGGGAGCCGGGGAGCTGTTTTTT	CASSLWGLAGGAGELFF
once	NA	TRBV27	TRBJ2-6	TGTGCCAGCAGTTTTAACGGACTCGCTGGGGCCAACGTCCTGACTTTC	CASSFNGLAGANVLTF
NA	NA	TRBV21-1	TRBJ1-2	TGTGCCAGCAGCAACGTAGACAGGAACTATGGCTACACCTTC	CASSNVDRNYGYTF
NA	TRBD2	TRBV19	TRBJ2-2	TGTGCCAGTAGGGTTTTGGGACTAGCGACCGGGGAGCTGTTTTTT	CASRVLGLATGELFF
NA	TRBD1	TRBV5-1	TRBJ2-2	TGCGCCAGCAACCCCACAGGGGGGCCCACCGGGGAGCTGTTTTTT	CASNPTGGPTGELFF